This T cell receptor (beta chain) comes out of a study of shared clonotypes between healthy human individuals. Study as a whole: CD4 naive and CD4 memory each took three plates per donor, while CD8 naive took two and CD8 memory one.

Trimming stripped 4 bases from V and 0 bases from J, with 10 bases between. Per the germline V gene, CDR1 is LNHDA and CDR2 is SQIVND (reference sequence). The CDR3 is made up of 15 amino acids. As concerns this clone: Its antigen remains unidentified.

Whole-study findings and limits: Generally, naive subsets (rather than memory subsets) showed larger estimated richness.

In the authors' methods: ImmunoSEQ junction-only sequences lacked quality scores, so their filtering differed. Generated by immunoSEQ multiplex PCR, the TCRdb table keeps only in-frame clones and is missing some. Clonal size and the V and J genes are those of that table, whereas D and trimming came from the DNA. Seen here are roughly 2.6 million clones, roughly nine tenths observed once, and the top ten hold 0.11% to 0.15%. This TCR came from a man between 18 and 29 years old in good health. Specimen: naive CD4+ T cells sorted from blood. Specified subset: CD45RA+ positively selected. The V call is TRBV19, the J call TRBJ2-1; a possible D gene is TRBD2 (5 bases). The CDR3 protein is CASSTGSGSYNEQFF. The CDR3 DNA follows: TGTGCCAGTAGTACCGGCAGCGGCTCCTACAATGAGCAGTTCTTC.